This TCR beta chain was obtained from a study of identical twins. Study-wide results and limits: Among monozygotic twins, out-of-frame TCR alpha sharing exceeded what models predicted.

About this clonotype: Antigen specificity is unknown.

TCRdb reprocessed the 5' RACE reads with MiXCR, giving one entry per CDR3 protein. The data contain fewer than 900,000 distinct CDR3 sequences, over 15% of them singletons. Trimming pared 0 bases from V and 5 bases from J, leaving 16 bases between. CDR3 length equals 16 residues. The germline V gene encodes CDR1 LGHDT and CDR2 YNNKEL (reference sequence). In addition, the sample was reused for a study of T cells expressing NK-cell markers. That report notes: Sequencing covered eight donors, seven HCMV-seropositive and one seronegative. In four donors, dominant clonotypes made up about 28.3-65% of CD3+CD56-NKG2C+ cells. Uncertainty persisted over the HCMV specificity of expanded NKG2C+ T cell clones.

The clonotype was recovered from a woman in her late teens or twenties in good health. The specimen was PBMCs. The chain links TRBV3-1 to TRBJ2-5, with D unresolved. DNA of the CDR3: TGTGCCAGCAGCCAAGAAACAAATGGGCTGCAGGAGACCCAGTACTTC. Encoded protein: CASSQETNGLQETQYF.